This T cell receptor (beta chain) was recorded in a study of blood T cell repertoires in COVID-19. The germline V gene has CDR1 SGHKS and CDR2 YYEKEE (reference sequence). The germline V and J ends were trimmed by 10 bases and 1 base, with 9 bases remaining between them. The CDR3 covers 12 residues. The protocol was immunoSEQ multiplex PCR, while the TCRdb copy is restricted to in-frame clones and leaves out a portion. The table has around 130,000 clones, around four fifths seen once; the top ten hold 18%. The chain uses TRBV5-5 and TRBJ2-1; D not resolved. This clonotype was sampled from a man between 25 and 39 years old who had recovered from COVID-19. The material sequenced was PBMCs or T cells enriched from blood (not recorded which). The CDR3 here is CARRRSYNEQFF. CDR3 in DNA: TGTGCCCGGAGACGATCCTACAATGAGCAGTTCTTC.